This entry is about one TCR beta chain. The data stem from a study of blood T cell repertoires in COVID-19. Study-wide background: Some COVID-19 samples were acute and others convalescent; all came from the United States, Italy and Spain. PBMCs, B-cell-depleted T cells, or T cells were the source of the cDNA or gDNA that made up the material.

Authors' methods: Estimation of nucleated cell counts was performed using reference gene primer amplification. TCRdb's copy holds only in-frame clones and misses some; the assay was immunoSEQ multiplex PCR. From that table come the V and J calls and clone size; the DNA was used to work out D and trimming. The sample lists 45,000 to 65,000 clones, 90% occurring once. Sequenced material: peripheral blood. This TCR derives from a human donor in a cohort sampled during active COVID-19.

CDR3 DNA sequence: TGTGCCAGCAGCCTAAGACGAGACAGCAAAGCTTTCTTT. Protein sequence: CASSLRRDSKAFF. The J gene is TRBJ1-1, the V gene TRBV7-3, with D possibly being TRBD1 (5 bases). This CDR3 has 13 residues. CDR1 and CDR2 (germline): SGHTA, FQGTGA. V lost 5 bases and J lost 9, with 16 bases in between.